This is a list of T cell receptor beta chains from one sample in a study of post-analysis software for immune sequencing data. TCRdb ran MiXCR on the PCR reads and lists one entry per CDR3 protein. The sample holds almost 700,000 distinct CDR3 sequences, about 60% seen once. The material sequenced was blood. The receptors derive from a girl aged 2-10 years with multiple sclerosis. CDR3s include the opening cysteine and the closing phenylalanine or tryptophan. A D gene is named only where the DNA matches it firmly. Size is omitted from some rows. Given values are once, few, many or a class for expanded clones.

V gene: TRBV3-1; J gene: TRBJ2-1; D gene: -; clone size: few; CDR3 protein: CASSRTFNEQFF; CDR3 DNA: TGTGCCAGCAGCCGGACTTTCAATGAGCAGTTCTTC
V gene: TRBV29-1; J gene: TRBJ2-5; D gene: TRBD1; clone size: -; CDR3 protein: CSVLGTENRGETQYF; CDR3 DNA: TGCAGCGTTTTGGGGACAGAGAATCGAGGGGAGACCCAGTACTTC
V gene: TRBV9; J gene: TRBJ1-2; D gene: -; clone size: -; CDR3 protein: CASSAGSQNYGYTF; CDR3 DNA: TGTGCCAGCAGCGCCGGGTCTCAAAACTATGGCTACACCTTC
V gene: TRBV7-9; J gene: TRBJ2-7; D gene: TRBD1; clone size: -; CDR3 protein: CASRTDRGIGEQYF; CDR3 DNA: TGTGCCAGCAGGACGGACAGGGGAATAGGCGAGCAGTACTTC
V gene: TRBV29-1; J gene: TRBJ2-1; D gene: TRBD2; clone size: -; CDR3 protein: CSVEGRLAGRTDEQFF; CDR3 DNA: TGCAGCGTTGAGGGTCGACTAGCGGGGAGGACCGATGAGCAGTTCTTC
V gene: TRBV29-1; J gene: TRBJ2-1; D gene: -; clone size: few; CDR3 protein: CSVDRSPFEQFF; CDR3 DNA: TGCAGCGTTGATCGGAGCCCATTTGAGCAGTTCTTC
V gene: TRBV7-9; J gene: TRBJ1-2; D gene: -; clone size: -; CDR3 protein: CASSTQGSGYTF; CDR3 DNA: TGTGCCAGCAGCACTCAGGGAAGTGGCTACACCTTC
V gene: TRBV12-3/TRBV12-4; J gene: TRBJ1-2; D gene: -; clone size: -; CDR3 protein: CASSSQGVGYTF; CDR3 DNA: TGTGCCAGCAGTTCCCAGGGCGTCGGCTACACCTTC
V gene: TRBV27; J gene: TRBJ2-7; D gene: TRBD1; clone size: -; CDR3 protein: CASSSRITGVILSSYEQYF; CDR3 DNA: TGTGCCAGCAGTTCCCGCATTACAGGGGTGATCCTGAGCTCCTACGAGCAGTACTTC
V gene: TRBV29-1; J gene: TRBJ2-1; D gene: TRBD2; clone size: few; CDR3 protein: CSGQSSGINEQFF; CDR3 DNA: TGCAGCGGGCAGAGTAGCGGGATCAATGAGCAGTTCTTC
V gene: TRBV6-6; J gene: TRBJ2-3; D gene: TRBD1; clone size: -; CDR3 protein: CASSYGQGALLTDTQYF; CDR3 DNA: TGTGCCAGCAGTTACGGTCAGGGGGCCCTCCTCACAGATACGCAGTATTTT
V gene: TRBV29-1; J gene: TRBJ1-5; D gene: TRBD1; clone size: -; CDR3 protein: CSVGGQGHQPQHF; CDR3 DNA: TGCAGCGTTGGGGGACAGGGGCATCAGCCCCAGCATTTT
V gene: TRBV6-6; J gene: TRBJ2-4; D gene: -; clone size: once; CDR3 protein: CASSSLGLLAKNIQYF; CDR3 DNA: TGTGCCAGCAGTAGTCTCGGGTTACTAGCCAAAAACATTCAGTACTTC
V gene: TRBV29-1; J gene: TRBJ2-7; D gene: -; clone size: few; CDR3 protein: CSVEDPSDGYEQYF; CDR3 DNA: TGCAGCGTTGAAGACCCTTCTGACGGCTACGAGCAGTACTTC
V gene: TRBV29-1; J gene: TRBJ2-7; D gene: -; clone size: -; CDR3 protein: CSALATATYEQYF; CDR3 DNA: TGCAGCGCATTAGCGACAGCTACCTACGAGCAGTACTTC
V gene: TRBV6-2/TRBV6-3; J gene: TRBJ1-1; D gene: -; clone size: -; CDR3 protein: CASSDGESGGAFF; CDR3 DNA: TGTGCCAGCAGTGATGGGGAGTCCGGGGGAGCTTTCTTT
V gene: TRBV20-1; J gene: TRBJ2-5; D gene: -; clone size: -; CDR3 protein: CSARDLERVPARQPQETQYF; CDR3 DNA: TGCAGTGCTAGAGATCTTGAGAGGGTGCCCGCCAGGCAGCCCCAAGAGACCCAGTACTTC
V gene: TRBV3-1; J gene: TRBJ2-1; D gene: -; clone size: -; CDR3 protein: CASSQIGINEQFF; CDR3 DNA: TGTGCCAGCAGCCAAATCGGGATCAATGAGCAGTTCTTC
V gene: TRBV20-1; J gene: TRBJ1-2; D gene: TRBD1; clone size: few; CDR3 protein: CSAIWLGQGPRNYGYTF; CDR3 DNA: TGCAGTGCTATATGGTTGGGACAGGGGCCCAGAAACTATGGCTACACCTTC
V gene: TRBV5-1; J gene: TRBJ1-1; D gene: -; clone size: -; CDR3 protein: CASTEGLNTEAFF; CDR3 DNA: TGCGCCAGCACCGAGGGCCTGAACACTGAAGCTTTCTTT
V gene: TRBV20-1; J gene: TRBJ2-7; D gene: -; clone size: -; CDR3 protein: CSAGRGLTLSEQYF; CDR3 DNA: TGCAGTGCTGGAAGGGGTCTCACCTTATCCGAGCAGTACTTC
V gene: TRBV7-3; J gene: TRBJ2-5; D gene: -; clone size: -; CDR3 protein: CASSINSQETQYF; CDR3 DNA: TGTGCCAGCAGCATCAACTCCCAAGAGACCCAGTACTTC
V gene: TRBV5-1; J gene: TRBJ2-7; D gene: TRBD1; clone size: -; CDR3 protein: CASRSTGTGAYYTYEQYF; CDR3 DNA: TGCGCCAGCAGGTCAACCGGGACAGGGGCCTACTATACCTACGAGCAGTACTTC
V gene: TRBV4-1; J gene: TRBJ2-2; D gene: -; clone size: -; CDR3 protein: CASSQVKATGELFF; CDR3 DNA: TGCGCCAGCAGCCAAGTGAAGGCGACCGGGGAGCTGTTTTTT
V gene: TRBV9; J gene: TRBJ2-1; D gene: -; clone size: -; CDR3 protein: CASSEGPLNEQFF; CDR3 DNA: TGTGCCAGCAGCGAGGGACCATTAAATGAGCAGTTCTTC
V gene: TRBV5-1; J gene: TRBJ2-5; D gene: -; clone size: -; CDR3 protein: CASSSDKSKGQETQYF; CDR3 DNA: TGCGCCAGCAGCTCCGATAAGAGTAAAGGGCAAGAGACCCAGTACTTC
V gene: TRBV10-3; J gene: TRBJ1-2; D gene: TRBD1; clone size: few; CDR3 protein: CAISENRGPNYGYTF; CDR3 DNA: TGTGCCATCAGTGAAAACAGGGGCCCTAACTATGGCTACACCTTC
V gene: TRBV20-1; J gene: TRBJ2-5; D gene: TRBD2; clone size: -; CDR3 protein: CSARSGLAGFLPGETQYF; CDR3 DNA: TGCAGTGCTAGAAGCGGACTAGCGGGGTTCTTACCAGGGGAGACCCAGTACTTC
V gene: TRBV20-1; J gene: TRBJ2-5; D gene: -; clone size: -; CDR3 protein: CSAVRGTQETQYF; CDR3 DNA: TGCAGTGCTGTGCGAGGAACCCAAGAGACCCAGTACTTC
V gene: TRBV20-1; J gene: TRBJ1-2; D gene: TRBD1; clone size: few; CDR3 protein: CSAGTGGDGYTF; CDR3 DNA: TGCAGTGCGGGGACAGGGGGCGATGGCTACACCTTC